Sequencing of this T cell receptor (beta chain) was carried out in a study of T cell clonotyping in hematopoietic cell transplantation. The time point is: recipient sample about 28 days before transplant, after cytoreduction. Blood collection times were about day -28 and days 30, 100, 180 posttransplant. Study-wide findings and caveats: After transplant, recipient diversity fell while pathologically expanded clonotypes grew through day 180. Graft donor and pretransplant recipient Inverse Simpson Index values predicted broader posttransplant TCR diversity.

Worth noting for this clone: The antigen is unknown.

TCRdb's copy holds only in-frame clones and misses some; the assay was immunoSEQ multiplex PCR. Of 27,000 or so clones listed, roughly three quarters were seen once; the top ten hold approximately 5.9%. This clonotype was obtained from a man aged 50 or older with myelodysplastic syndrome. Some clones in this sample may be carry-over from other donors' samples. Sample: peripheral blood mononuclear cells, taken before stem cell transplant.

The CDR3 here is CASSYRERGVGEQFF. The CDR3 bases are TGTGCCAGCAGTTACCGTGAGAGGGGAGTAGGTGAGCAGTTCTTC. The chain couples TRBV6-5 to TRBJ2-1, with D perhaps matching TRBD1 or TRBD2 (5 bases each). Germline CDR1 is MNHEY and CDR2 is SVGAGI. Trimming removed 2 bases at V and 9 bases at J, with 17 bases between. CDR3 size: 15 residues.